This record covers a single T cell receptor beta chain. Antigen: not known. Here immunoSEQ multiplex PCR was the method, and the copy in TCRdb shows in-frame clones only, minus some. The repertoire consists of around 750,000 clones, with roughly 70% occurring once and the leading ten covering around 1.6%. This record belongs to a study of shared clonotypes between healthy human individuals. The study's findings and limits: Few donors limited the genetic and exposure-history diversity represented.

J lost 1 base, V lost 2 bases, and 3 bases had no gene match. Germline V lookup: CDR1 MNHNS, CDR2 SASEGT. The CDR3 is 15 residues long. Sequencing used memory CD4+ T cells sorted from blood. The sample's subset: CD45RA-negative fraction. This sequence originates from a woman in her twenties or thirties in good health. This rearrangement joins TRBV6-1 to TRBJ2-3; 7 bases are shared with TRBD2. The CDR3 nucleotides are TGTGCCAGCAGTGAAAGTGCGGGGGGCACAGATACGCAGTATTTT. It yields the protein CASSESAGGTDTQYF.